Sequencing of this T cell receptor beta chain was carried out in a study of blood T cell repertoires in COVID-19. As for the study in general: T cells, B-cell-depleted T cells, or PBMCs provided the cDNA or gDNA that served as material.

As processed by the authors: Amplification from reference gene primers served as the basis for estimated nucleated cell counts. TCRdb's copy holds only in-frame clones and misses some; the assay was immunoSEQ multiplex PCR. V and J calls and clone size come straight from that table; D and trimming were deduced from the DNA. Of roughly 400,000 clones listed, about 89% are singletons. Those enrolled, adults aged 18 to 89 years, came from around 24 US areas. Within 2 weeks before study entry, exposed participants met a COVID-19 case. This clonotype was sampled from a woman in her thirties or forties who had been exposed to COVID-19. The sequencing sample was made of PBMCs or T cells enriched from blood (not recorded which).

CDR3 protein: CSASTGASGYEQYF. The CDR3 bases are TGCAGTGCTAGTACAGGGGCTAGCGGGTACGAGCAGTACTTC. The chain combines TRBV20-1 with TRBJ2-7, with D maybe TRBD2 (8 bases). Germline CDR1 DFQATT, CDR2 SNEGSKA (reference sequence). This CDR3 is built from 14 residues. V gave up 3 bases and J gave up 4 bases, with 16 bases separating them.